The 22 T cell receptor beta chains listed next were all sequenced from one sample in a study of T cell responses to AZD1222 COVID-19 vaccine. The table came from immunoSEQ multiplex PCR; TCRdb's copy has only in-frame clones and leaves some out. The table includes approximately 46,000 clones, 70% to 80% detected once. The sample here was peripheral blood, taken on day 0 of AZD1222 vaccination. The receptors originated from an adult in good health.

This clone appeared a few times. This chain uses TRBV14 with TRBJ1-1; D is undetermined. Looked up from germline, CDR1 is SGHDN and CDR2 is FVKESK. This CDR3 comprises 13 residues. Trimming stripped 5 bases from V and 4 bases from J, with 11 bases between. The CDR3 nucleotides read TGTGCCAGCAGCTTCGGGTCCGGCACTGAAGCTTTCTTT. Its protein product is CASSFGSGTEAFF. Full variable domain (rest looked up from reference TRBV14 and TRBJ1-1): EAGVTQFPSHSVIEKGQTVTLRCDPISGHDNLYWYRRVMGKEIKFLLHFVKESKQDESGMPNNRFLAERTGGTYSTLKVQPAELEDSGVYFCASSFGSGTEAFFGQGTRLTVV.

The V and J genes are TRBV19 and TRBJ2-2; TRBD1 matches at 9 bases. The J segment lost 6 bases and the V segment lost 5 bases, leaving 7 bases of the junction unmatched. The CDR3 spans 15 residues. CDR1 is LNHDA, CDR2 SQIVND, per germline (reference sequence). For the CDR3, the DNA is TGTGCCAGTAGTTCGCGGACAGGGGCGGCCGGGGAGCTGTTTTTT. Protein product: CASSSRTGAAGELFF.

This clone was counted only a few times. The chain recombines TRBV5-1 with TRBJ1-1; possibly TRBD1 for D (6 bases). V lost 0 bases to trimming and J lost 4 bases, with 13 bases between them. The CDR3 is made up of 15 amino acids. Germline lookup yields CDR1 SGHRS and CDR2 YFSETQ. The CDR3 spells CASSLAAGEGTEAFF. For the CDR3, the DNA is TGCGCCAGCAGCTTGGCCGCAGGGGAGGGCACTGAAGCTTTCTTT.

This chain connects TRBV5-8 to TRBJ2-7; 11 nucleotides align to TRBD1. Germline loops: CDR1 SGHTS, CDR2 YDEGEE. The CDR3 is made up of 14 amino acids. V was clipped by 1 base and J by 6 bases; unmatched bases: 3. This CDR3 is CASSLWDRGSEQYF. CDR3 DNA sequence: TGTGCCAGCAGCTTGTGGGACAGGGGGAGCGAGCAGTACTTC.

The V call is TRBV4-1, the J call TRBJ2-3; a weak D match, TRBD1 (6 bases). The CDR3 contains 13 residues. Trimming pared 4 bases from V and 4 bases from J, leaving 9 bases between. CDR1 is MGHRA, CDR2 YSYEKL, per germline. The CDR3 sequence: CASSRGPADTQYF. In nucleotides, the CDR3 is TGCGCCAGCAGCCGGGGGCCCGCAGATACGCAGTATTTT.

The V call is TRBV5-6, the J call TRBJ1-1; D is perhaps TRBD1 (6 bases). Trimming removed 5 bases from V and 3 bases from J, with 17 bases in between. CDR1 SGHDT and CDR2 YYEEEE come from the germline V gene. The CDR3 is 15 residues long. CDR3 amino acids: CASRLSWGLYTEAFF. CDR3 DNA sequence: TGTGCCAGCAGACTTTCGTGGGGGCTATACACTGAAGCTTTCTTT.

To note about this clone: Other DNA sequences of this sample code for an identical CDR3. V and J are TRBV24-1 and TRBJ2-1; 8 bases match TRBD1. CDR3 length: 16 residues. CDR1 and CDR2 from the germline V gene are KGHDR and SFDVKD. The ends lost 3 bases at V and 1 base at J; junction bases unmatched: 4. CDR3 protein: CATSDPGQGSYNEQFF. The DNA for the CDR3 is TGTGCCACCAGTGATCCCGGACAGGGATCCTACAATGAGCAGTTCTTC.

The chain employs TRBV6-5 and TRBJ2-5; 7 bases are shared with TRBD1. Germline-derived CDR1 and CDR2 are MNHEY and SVGAGI. V was clipped by 6 bases and J by 2 bases; unmatched bases: 6. CDR3 length: 14 residues. CDR3 in DNA: TGTGCCAGCAGCCAACAACAGGGGCAAGAGACCCAGTACTTC. This gives the protein CASSQQQGQETQYF.

CDR3 sequence: CASSFGSGRANADTQYF. The CDR3 DNA reads as TGCGCCAGCAGCTTTGGTAGCGGGAGGGCCAACGCAGATACGCAGTATTTT. V is TRBV5-1 and J is TRBJ2-3; 11 bases agree with TRBD2. J lost 4 bases, V lost 2 bases, and 9 bases had no gene match. The CDR3 has 17 residues. Germline CDR1 reads SGHRS; CDR2 reads YFSETQ.

The CDR3 DNA reads TGTGCCAGCAGTTCTGGACCTGGAACCAATGAGCAGTTCTTC. It specifies CASSSGPGTNEQFF. The V and J genes are TRBV7-2 and TRBJ2-1; D is undetermined. The CDR3 covers 14 residues. V lost 6 bases and J lost 6, with 15 bases in between. The germline gives CDR1 SGHTA, CDR2 FQGNSA.

The rearrangement joins TRBV5-8 to TRBJ1-2; D unclear. V lost 5 bases and J 8 bases, leaving 19 bases between the germline ends. The CDR3 covers 14 residues. Germline values: CDR1 SGHTS, CDR2 YDEGEE. The CDR3 DNA reads as TGTGCCAGCAGGCCAGAATACCGTCAGAGGGGCTACACCTTC. Translating gives CASRPEYRQRGYTF.

This clone was counted once. The V gene is TRBV7-9, the J gene TRBJ2-4, with a tentative D call TRBD1 (6 bases). The CDR3 runs to 14 residues. V shed 2 bases and J shed 8 bases, with 13 bases lying between them. Germline CDR1 is SEHNR and CDR2 is FQNEAQ (reference sequence). Written as DNA, the CDR3 is TGTGCCAGCAGCTTAATCGTCAGGGGAGACATTCAGTACTTC. Translation: CASSLIVRGDIQYF. The full variable domain, completed using reference TRBV7-9 and TRBJ2-4, is DTGVSQNPRHKITKRGQNVTFRCDPISEHNRLYWYRQTLGQGPEFLTYFQNEAQLEKSRLLSDRFSAERPKGSFSTLEIQRTEQGDSAMYLCASSLIVRGDIQYFGAGTRLSVL.

The V and J genes are TRBV7-4 and TRBJ2-7, with a possible D match to TRBD1 (6 bases). This CDR3 is 13 amino acids long. The germline gives CDR1 SGHVT, CDR2 SQSDAQ. Trimming pared 5 bases from V and 3 bases from J, leaving 11 bases between. This chain's CDR3 is CASSVDSFYEQYV. The CDR3 nucleotides are TGTGCCAGCAGCGTGGACAGTTTCTACGAGCAGTACGTC.

The chain joins TRBV19 to TRBJ2-3; 10 bases fit TRBD2. V gave up 7 bases and J gave up 2 bases; unmatched junction bases: 6. Germline V gene lookup returns CDR1 LNHDA and CDR2 SQIVND (reference sequence). The CDR3 length is 15 residues. The CDR3 loop is CASMSGRANTDTQYF. CDR3 sequence (DNA): TGTGCCAGTATGAGCGGGAGGGCCAACACAGATACGCAGTATTTT.

This CDR3 is CASSYSGRANEKLFF. In DNA form, the CDR3 reads TGTGCCAGCAGTTACTCGGGACGGGCAAATGAAAAACTGTTTTTT. The chain recombines TRBV6-5 with TRBJ1-4, with D maybe TRBD1 (5 bases). This CDR3 region has 15 residues. The V end was cut by 0 bases, the J end by 5 bases, with 10 bases between. The V gene's germline CDR1 is MNHEY and CDR2 SVGAGI.

The chain is built from TRBV27 and TRBJ1-6; no definite D call. This CDR3 is built from 16 residues. Per the germline V gene, CDR1 is MNHEY and CDR2 is SMNVEV (reference sequence). The V end lost 5 bases, the J end lost 7 bases, and 18 bases lay between the germline ends. The chain's CDR3 is CASSGIRGYGNSPLHF. CDR3 nucleotides: TGTGCCAGCAGTGGGATAAGAGGGTATGGGAATTCACCCCTCCACTTT.

The chain employs TRBV13 and TRBJ2-1; D unresolved. The germline V gene has CDR1 PRHDT and CDR2 FYEKMQ (reference sequence). V dropped 4 bases and J dropped 8 bases, with 9 bases sitting between them. CDR3 length: 12 amino acids. As DNA, the CDR3 is TGTGCCAGCAGCTGGCTAGGCGATGAGCAGTTCTTC. Protein sequence: CASSWLGDEQFF.

The V gene is TRBV19, the J gene TRBJ2-1; D gene uncertain. V lost 6 bases and J lost 8, with 14 bases in between. The length of the CDR3 is 13 residues. Germline-derived CDR1 and CDR2 are LNHDA and SQIVND (reference sequence). CDR3 sequence reads: CASSMRIEYEQFF. The CDR3 DNA reads as TGTGCCAGTAGCATGAGGATTGAGTATGAGCAGTTCTTC.

This chain links TRBV10-3 with TRBJ2-4, with a tentative D call TRBD2 (6 bases). Per germline, CDR1 ENHRY and CDR2 SYGVKD. The CDR3 has 17 amino acids. Trimming took 0 bases from V and 0 from J, leaving 12 bases between them. The DNA of the CDR3 is TGTGCCATCAGTGAGTCGGTAGGGGAGGCAGCCAAAAACATTCAGTACTTC. Translated, it gives CAISESVGEAAKNIQYF.

This rearrangement joins TRBV5-1 to TRBJ2-5, with a weak D call TRBD1 (6 bases). The length of the CDR3 is 16 residues. V was shortened by 0 bases and J by 2 bases, with 14 bases between the two germline ends. Germline CDR1 is SGHRS and CDR2 is YFSETQ. CDR3 amino acids: CASSLVGQTTQETQYF. In DNA, the CDR3 is TGCGCCAGCAGCTTGGTCGGACAGACAACTCAAGAGACCCAGTACTTC.

This sequence joins TRBV6-1 and TRBJ2-2, with 7 positions matching TRBD1. Germline V lookup: CDR1 MNHNS, CDR2 SASEGT. With 3 bases clipped from V and 5 bases from J, the junction kept 9 bases outside the gene matches. The CDR3 contains 16 residues. For the CDR3, the DNA is TGTGCCAGCAGTGAGGGCAGGGGGAAAGGTACCGGGGAGCTGTTTTTT. The encoded protein is CASSEGRGKGTGELFF.

The J gene is TRBJ2-4, the V gene TRBV6-5; the match to TRBD1 covers 9 bases. The CDR3 sequence is 13 residues long. In germline, CDR1 is MNHEY, CDR2 SVGAGI. The ends lost 7 bases at V and 6 bases at J; junction bases unmatched: 4. In DNA, the CDR3 is TGTGCCAGCACAGCGACAGGGGGAAACATTCAGTACTTC. Its translation: CASTATGGNIQYF.